Below, 3 T cell receptor beta chains from the same sample are listed, as sequenced in a study of radiotherapy plus CTLA-4 blockade in lung cancer. TCRdb keeps only in-frame clones here, not all; method: immunoSEQ multiplex PCR. The sample holds around 41,000 clones, over 60% seen once. The specimen was peripheral blood, collected from a patient treated with radiotherapy plus ipilimumab. Receptors originate from a human donor with non-small cell lung cancer who had a partial response to radiotherapy plus ipilimumab.

The chain carries TRBV29-1 and TRBJ1-1; a possible D gene is TRBD1 (5 bases). CDR3 size: 12 residues. CDR1 and CDR2 (germline): SQVTM, ANQGSEA. Deletions cut 6 bases from V and 3 bases from J, with 11 bases between. CDR3 sequence reads: CSVGRGDTEAFF. The CDR3 DNA follows: TGCAGCGTAGGCCGGGGGGACACTGAAGCTTTCTTT.

J is TRBJ2-5 and V is TRBV19, with D possibly TRBD2 on 6 matching bases. In germline, CDR1 is LNHDA, CDR2 SQIVND (reference sequence). V lost 6 bases and J 0 bases, leaving 17 bases between the germline ends. This CDR3 has 16 residues. The CDR3, as DNA: TGTGCCAGTAGCCTCGGGGGATACGGGAACCAAGAGACCCAGTACTTC. Residues: CASSLGGYGNQETQYF.

This clone was picked up a small number of times. V gene TRBV5-4 combines with J gene TRBJ1-1; D is possibly TRBD1 (5 bases). V lost 1 base to trimming and J lost 7 bases, with 14 bases between them. The CDR3 is made up of 14 amino acids. From germline, CDR1 is SGHNT and CDR2 YYREEE (reference sequence). Written as DNA, the CDR3 is TGTGCCAGCAGCTTGAAGTCCTTCCAGGGTGAAGCTTTCTTT. Translating it yields CASSLKSFQGEAFF.